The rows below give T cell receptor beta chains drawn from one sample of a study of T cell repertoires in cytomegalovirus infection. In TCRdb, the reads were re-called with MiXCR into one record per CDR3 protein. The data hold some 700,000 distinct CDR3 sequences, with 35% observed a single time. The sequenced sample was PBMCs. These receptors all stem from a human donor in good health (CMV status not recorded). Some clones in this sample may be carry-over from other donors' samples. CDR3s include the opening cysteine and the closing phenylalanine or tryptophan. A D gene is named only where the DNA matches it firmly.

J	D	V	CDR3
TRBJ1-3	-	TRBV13	CASSLAGRHTIYF
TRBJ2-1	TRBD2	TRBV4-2	CASMITPGLAMNEQFF
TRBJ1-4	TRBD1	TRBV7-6	CASSARTGWDEKLFF
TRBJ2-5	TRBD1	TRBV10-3	CAIRTGPQETQYF
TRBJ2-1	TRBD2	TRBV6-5	CASSQLAGAYNEQFF
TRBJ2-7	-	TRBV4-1	CASSENEDYEQYF
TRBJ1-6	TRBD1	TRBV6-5	CASRTGGTNSPLHF
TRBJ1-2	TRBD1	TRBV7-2	CASSRRQGVGGYTF
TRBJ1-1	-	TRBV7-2	CASSLASRVEGTEAFF
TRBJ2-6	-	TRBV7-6	CASSLLLLDPASGANVLTF
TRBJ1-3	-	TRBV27	CASSPSTGDFSGNTIYF
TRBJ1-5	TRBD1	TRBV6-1	CASSEYRGLDQPQHF
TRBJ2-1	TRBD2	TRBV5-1	CASSLRASGGIYNEQFF
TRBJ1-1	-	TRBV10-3	CAISDGGNTEAFF
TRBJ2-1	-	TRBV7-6	CASSLDPGDEQFF
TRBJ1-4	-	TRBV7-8	CASSPGPGEKLFF
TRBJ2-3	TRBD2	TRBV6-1	CASSYSGLALSTDTQYF
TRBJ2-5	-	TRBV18	CASSPDKQETQYF
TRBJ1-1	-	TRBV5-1	CASRGEGGTEAFF
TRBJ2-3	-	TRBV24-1	CATMSGPAPSTDTQYF
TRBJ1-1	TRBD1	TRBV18	CASSPRTGEINTETFF
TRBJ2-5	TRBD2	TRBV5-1	CASSLAKAGGRETQYF
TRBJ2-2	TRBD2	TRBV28	CASSFPSGSIGELFF
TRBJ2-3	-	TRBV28	CATGAGIADTQYF
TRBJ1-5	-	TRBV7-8	CASSSQGDHQPQHF
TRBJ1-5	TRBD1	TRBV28	CAPGNDREFSNQPQHF
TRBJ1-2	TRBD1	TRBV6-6	CASSYATEGARGYTF
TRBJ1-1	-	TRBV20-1	CSASLELGGEAFF
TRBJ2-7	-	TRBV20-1	CSARDDGVAFVEQYF
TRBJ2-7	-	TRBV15	CATSRDPGAIESYEQYF
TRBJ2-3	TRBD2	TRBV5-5	CASRAGAGPDTQYF
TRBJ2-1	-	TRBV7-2	CASSLRVLREQFF
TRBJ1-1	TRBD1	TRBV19	CASSAEDRNGGAEAFF
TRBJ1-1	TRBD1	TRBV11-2	CASTFREGAATEAFF
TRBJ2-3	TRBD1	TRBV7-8	CASSLEQGLIITDTQYF